This T cell receptor (beta chain) emerged from a study of PD-1 blockade in classical Hodgkin lymphoma. From germline, CDR1 is SGHRS and CDR2 YFSETQ. CDR3 length equals 14 residues. Between the trimmed V and J ends, which lost 2 bases and 6 bases, there was a span of 9 bases. Study findings and constraints: Similar baseline diversity was found in complete responders and newly diagnosed patients. It was reported that newly diagnosed patients had less baseline TCR diversity than healthy donors. By C4D1 there was a significant rise in CD4+ TCR diversity but not in CD8+ TCR diversity.

Remarks on this clone: Its antigen remains unknown.

Every patient relapsed after autologous stem cell transplantation, and brentuximab vedotin exposure varied. Magnetic negative selection was used to purify CD4+ T cells from PBMCs that had been thawed. Produced via immunoSEQ multiplex PCR; TCRdb's table is partial and in-frame only. Of about 9,000 clones detected, 80% to 85% appear once; the ten largest clones hold 12%. The clonotype originates from a human donor with classical Hodgkin lymphoma. The material sequenced was CD4+ T cells from blood, taken at baseline. This chain uses TRBV5-1 with TRBJ1-6; D is possibly TRBD1 (5 bases). CDR3 sequence (DNA): TGCGCCAGCAGCTTCGCAGGGTTTAATTCACCCCTCCACTTT. It specifies CASSFAGFNSPLHF.